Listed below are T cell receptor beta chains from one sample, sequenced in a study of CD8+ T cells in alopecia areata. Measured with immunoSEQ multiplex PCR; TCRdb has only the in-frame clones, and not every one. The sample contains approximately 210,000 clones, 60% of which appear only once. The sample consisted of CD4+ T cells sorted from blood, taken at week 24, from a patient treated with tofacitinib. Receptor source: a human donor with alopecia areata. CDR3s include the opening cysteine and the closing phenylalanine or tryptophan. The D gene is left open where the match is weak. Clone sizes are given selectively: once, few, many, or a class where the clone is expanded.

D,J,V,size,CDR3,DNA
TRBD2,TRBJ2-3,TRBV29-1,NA,CSVLWRASGVLDTQYF,TGCAGCGTACTTTGGCGGGCTAGCGGGGTATTGGATACGCAGTATTTT
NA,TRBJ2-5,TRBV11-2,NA,CASSLVALETQYF,TGTGCCAGCAGCTTAGTAGCTTTGGAGACCCAGTACTTC
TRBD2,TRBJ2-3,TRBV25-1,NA,CASSELGTSGTDTQYF,TGTGCCAGCAGTGAATTAGGGACTAGCGGCACAGATACGCAGTATTTT
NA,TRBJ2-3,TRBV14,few,CASSQGPRNQYF,TGTGCCAGCAGCCAAGGCCCCAGAAACCAGTATTTT
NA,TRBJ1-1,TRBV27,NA,CASIPRGGTEAFF,TGTGCCAGCATTCCCCGGGGGGGCACTGAAGCTTTCTTT
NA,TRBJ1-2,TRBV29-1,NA,CSAETGNYGYTF,TGCAGCGCCGAAACAGGGAACTATGGCTACACCTTC
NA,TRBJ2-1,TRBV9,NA,CASSVGGPRGKPEQFF,TGTGCCAGCAGCGTAGGGGGCCCAAGGGGGAAACCTGAGCAGTTCTTC
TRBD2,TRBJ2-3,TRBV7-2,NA,CASSSPGGRDTQYF,TGTGCCAGCAGCTCCCCGGGAGGGCGAGATACGCAGTATTTT
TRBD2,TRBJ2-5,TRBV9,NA,CASSRLAGGQETQYF,TGTGCCAGCAGCCGACTAGCGGGGGGCCAAGAGACCCAGTACTTC
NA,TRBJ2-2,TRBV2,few,CASSDSGNRELFF,TGTGCCAGCAGTGATTCGGGGAACCGGGAGCTGTTTTTT
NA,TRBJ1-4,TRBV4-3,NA,CASGDREKLFF,TGCGCCAGCGGCGATCGTGAAAAACTGTTTTTT
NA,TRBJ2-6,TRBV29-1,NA,CSAESGANVLTF,TGCAGCGCGGAATCTGGGGCCAACGTCCTGACTTTC
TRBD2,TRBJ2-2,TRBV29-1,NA,CSVVGGGNTGELFF,TGCAGCGTTGTTGGCGGGGGGAACACCGGGGAGCTGTTTTTT
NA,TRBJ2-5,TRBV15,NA,CATSRAGTDKETQYF,TGTGCCACCAGCAGAGCGGGGACGGACAAAGAGACCCAGTACTTC
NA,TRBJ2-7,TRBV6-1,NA,CASSKYEQYF,TGTGCCAGCTCAAAATACGAGCAGTACTTC
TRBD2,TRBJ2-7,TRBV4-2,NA,CASSQDPAGGIYEQYF,TGTGCCAGCAGCCAAGATCCAGCGGGGGGCATATACGAGCAGTACTTC
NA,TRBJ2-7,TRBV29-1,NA,CSVGHGAKNEQYF,TGCAGCGTTGGACACGGGGCGAAAAACGAGCAGTACTTC